This T cell receptor beta chain came from a study of cytomegalovirus exposure and HLA in healthy donors. As to this clone: Its antigen is unidentified.

Regarding the study as a whole: Presence/absence analysis assumed near-uniform sequencing depth across donors.

PCR was performed using 60 Vbeta and 13 Jbeta primers. Sequenced by immunoSEQ multiplex PCR; TCRdb stores in-frame clones only, minus some. Here the sample table reports 55,000 to 75,000 clones. This CDR3 is built from 18 residues. The V and J ends lost 3 bases and 9 bases, in that order; junction bases with no gene match: 13. Material: PBMCs. The receptor was derived from a male donor in good health and CMV-seronegative. The chain has TRBV5-7 and TRBJ2-6, with 12 bases that match TRBD1. TRBV5-7 is an ORF, with its function uncertain. The CDR3 DNA sequence: TGTGCCAGCAGCTGCGTTCTCCGGGACAGGGGGCCGGACAACGTCCTGACTTTC. Protein: CASSCVLRDRGPDNVLTF.